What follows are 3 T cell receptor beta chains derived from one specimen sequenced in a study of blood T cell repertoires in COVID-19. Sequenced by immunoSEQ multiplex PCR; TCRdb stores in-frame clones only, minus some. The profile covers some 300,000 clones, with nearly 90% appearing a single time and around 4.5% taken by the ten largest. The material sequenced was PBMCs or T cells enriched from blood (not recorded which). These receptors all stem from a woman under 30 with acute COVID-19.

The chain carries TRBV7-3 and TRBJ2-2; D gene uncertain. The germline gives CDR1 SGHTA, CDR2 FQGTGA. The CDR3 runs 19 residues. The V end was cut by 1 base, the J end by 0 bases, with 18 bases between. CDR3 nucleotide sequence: TGTGCCAGCAGCTTAAAGGTCTTGGCAGGCCCCACGAACACCGGGGAGCTGTTTTTT. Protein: CASSLKVLAGPTNTGELFF.

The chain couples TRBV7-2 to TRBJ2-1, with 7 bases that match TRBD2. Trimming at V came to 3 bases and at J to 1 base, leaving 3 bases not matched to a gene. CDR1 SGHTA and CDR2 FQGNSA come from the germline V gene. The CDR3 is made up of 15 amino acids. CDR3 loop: CASSLERGSYNEQFF. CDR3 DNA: TGTGCCAGCAGCTTGGAGCGGGGATCCTACAATGAGCAGTTCTTC.

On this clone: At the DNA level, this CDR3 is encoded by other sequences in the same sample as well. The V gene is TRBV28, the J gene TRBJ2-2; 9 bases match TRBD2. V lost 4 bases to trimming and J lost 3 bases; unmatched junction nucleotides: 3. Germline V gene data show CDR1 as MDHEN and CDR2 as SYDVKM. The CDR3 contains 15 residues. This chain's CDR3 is CASSSRLADTGELFF. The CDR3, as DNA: TGTGCCAGCAGTTCCCGACTAGCGGACACCGGGGAGCTGTTTTTT.